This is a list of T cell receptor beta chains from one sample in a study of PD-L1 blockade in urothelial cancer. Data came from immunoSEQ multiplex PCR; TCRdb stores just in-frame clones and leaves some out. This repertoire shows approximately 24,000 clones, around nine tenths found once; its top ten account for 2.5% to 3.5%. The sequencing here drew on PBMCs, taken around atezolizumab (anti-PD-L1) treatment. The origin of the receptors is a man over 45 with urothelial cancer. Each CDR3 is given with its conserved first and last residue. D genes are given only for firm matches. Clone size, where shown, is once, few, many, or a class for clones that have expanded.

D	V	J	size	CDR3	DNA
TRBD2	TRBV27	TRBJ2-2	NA	CASSLKVRGVGTGELFF	TGTGCCAGCAGTTTAAAAGTTCGGGGGGTCGGCACCGGGGAGCTGTTTTTT
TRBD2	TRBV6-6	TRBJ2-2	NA	CASVLDGGGATGELFF	TGTGCCAGCGTCCTAGATGGCGGGGGGGCAACCGGGGAGCTGTTTTTT
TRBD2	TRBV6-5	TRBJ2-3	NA	CASSYTGLARDTQYF	TGTGCCAGCAGTTACACGGGACTAGCGAGGGATACGCAGTATTTT
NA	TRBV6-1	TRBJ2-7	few	CASSWAQGGYEQYF	TGTGCCAGCAGTTGGGCACAGGGAGGGTACGAGCAGTACTTC
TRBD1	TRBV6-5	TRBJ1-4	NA	CASRQGVTNEKLFF	TGTGCCAGCAGACAGGGGGTGACTAATGAAAAACTGTTTTTT
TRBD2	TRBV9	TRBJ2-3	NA	CASSVGAAGGVTDTQYF	TGTGCCAGCAGCGTAGGGGCGGCGGGGGGGGTTACAGATACGCAGTATTTT
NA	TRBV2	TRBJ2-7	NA	CAIPRRRGVTYEQYF	TGTGCCATTCCCCGGCGACGGGGTGTCACCTACGAGCAGTACTTC
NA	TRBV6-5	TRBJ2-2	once	CASSYSRAGELFF	TGTGCCAGCAGTTACTCGAGGGCCGGGGAGCTGTTTTTT
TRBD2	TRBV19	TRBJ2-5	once	CASRFSGGQQETQYF	TGTGCCAGTAGGTTTAGCGGGGGACAGCAAGAGACCCAGTACTTC
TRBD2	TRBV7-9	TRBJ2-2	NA	CASSLGSQAGAAVF	TGTGCCAGCAGCTTAGGCTCTCAAGCGGGGGCCGCAGTTTTT
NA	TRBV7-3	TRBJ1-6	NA	CASSLLGQSDSPLHF	TGTGCCAGCAGCTTATTGGGGCAGTCGGATTCACCCCTCCACTTT
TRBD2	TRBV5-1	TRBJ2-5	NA	CASSRGSGGRETQYF	TGCGCCAGCTCTCGTGGTAGCGGGGGGAGGGAGACCCAGTACTTC
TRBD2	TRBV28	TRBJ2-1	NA	CASSPRTSGRSYNEQFF	TGTGCCAGCAGTCCCAGAACTAGCGGGAGGTCCTACAATGAGCAGTTCTTC
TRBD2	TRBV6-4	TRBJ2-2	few	CASSVSGETGELFF	TGTGCCAGCAGTGTTAGCGGGGAGACCGGGGAGCTGTTTTTT
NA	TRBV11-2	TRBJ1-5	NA	CASAPSGREDQPQHF	TGTGCCAGCGCCCCCTCGGGGAGGGAGGACCAGCCCCAGCATTTT
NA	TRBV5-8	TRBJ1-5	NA	CASKLRTDNQPQHF	TGTGCCAGCAAACTGAGGACAGACAATCAGCCCCAGCATTTT
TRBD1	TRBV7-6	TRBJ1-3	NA	CASRQQESGGLSGNTIYF	TGTGCCAGCAGACAGCAGGAATCAGGGGGCCTCTCTGGAAACACCATATATTTT
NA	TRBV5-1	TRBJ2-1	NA	CASSLGETGGYNEQFF	TGCGCCAGCAGCTTGGGTGAGACAGGCGGCTACAATGAGCAGTTCTTC
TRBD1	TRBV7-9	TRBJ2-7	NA	CASSSDRAVLF	TGTGCCAGCAGCTCGGACAGGGCCGTCCTCTTC
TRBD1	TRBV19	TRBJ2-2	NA	CASNLGTGGANTGELFF	TGTGCCAGTAATTTAGGGACAGGGGGCGCGAACACCGGGGAGCTGTTTTTT
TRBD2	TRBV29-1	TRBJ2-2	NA	CSVAPGGAGTGELFF	TGCAGCGTAGCCCCCGGGGGGGCCGGCACCGGGGAGCTGTTTTTT
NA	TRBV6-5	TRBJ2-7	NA	CASSFTPTYEQYF	TGTGCCAGCAGTTTTACACCGACCTACGAGCAGTACTTC
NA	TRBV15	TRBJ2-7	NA	CATSRDSGVRINYEQYF	TGTGCCACCAGCAGAGACTCCGGGGTGCGAATCAACTACGAGCAGTACTTC
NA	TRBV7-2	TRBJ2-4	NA	CASSFRSASGAKNIQYF	TGTGCCAGCAGCTTCCGGTCGGCGTCGGGAGCCAAAAACATTCAGTACTTC
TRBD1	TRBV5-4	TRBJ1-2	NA	CASNPGTALYGYTF	TGTGCCAGCAATCCCGGGACAGCCCTCTATGGCTACACCTTC
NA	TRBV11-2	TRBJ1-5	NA	CASSFDRRKSSNQPQHF	TGTGCCAGCAGCTTCGACAGGAGGAAATCTAGCAATCAGCCCCAGCATTTT
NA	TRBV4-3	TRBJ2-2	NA	CASSQTANTGELFF	TGCGCCAGCAGCCAAACAGCGAACACCGGGGAGCTGTTTTTT
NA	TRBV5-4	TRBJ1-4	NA	CASSLAGGGNEKLFF	TGTGCCAGCAGCTTGGCCGGAGGAGGAAACGAAAAACTGTTTTTT
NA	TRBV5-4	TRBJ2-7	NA	CASSREQGTTYEQYF	TGTGCCAGCAGCCGCGAGCAGGGGACGACATACGAGCAGTACTTC
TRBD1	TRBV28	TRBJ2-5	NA	CASSLSWPDRGQETQYF	TGTGCCAGCAGTTTATCTTGGCCGGACAGGGGACAAGAGACCCAGTACTTC
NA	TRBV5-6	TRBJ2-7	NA	CASYAGARRAYEQYF	TGTGCCAGCTATGCGGGGGCCCGGAGGGCCTACGAGCAGTACTTC
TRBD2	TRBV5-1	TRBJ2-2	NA	CASSPGGGAIGGELFF	TGCGCCAGCAGCCCCGGGGGGGGCGCAATTGGAGGGGAGCTGTTTTTT
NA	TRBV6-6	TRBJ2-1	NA	CASSYGRGVQFF	TGTGCCAGCAGTTACGGGCGGGGTGTGCAGTTCTTC
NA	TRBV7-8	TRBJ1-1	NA	CASSLAFSFEAFF	TGTGCCAGCAGCTTAGCGTTCAGTTTTGAAGCTTTCTTT
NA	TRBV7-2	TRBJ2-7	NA	CASSPLSYEQYF	TGTGCCAGCAGCCCCCTCTCCTACGAGCAGTACTTC
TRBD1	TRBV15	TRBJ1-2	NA	CATSRRVTGDGYTF	TGTGCCACCAGCAGACGGGTAACAGGGGACGGCTACACCTTC
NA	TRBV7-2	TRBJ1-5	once	CASNYRGGGGQPQHF	TGTGCCAGCAACTACCGTGGGGGGGGCGGACAGCCCCAGCATTTT
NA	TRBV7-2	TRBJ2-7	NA	CASSPRSRDYEQYF	TGTGCCAGCAGCCCCCGGTCACGGGACTACGAGCAGTACTTC
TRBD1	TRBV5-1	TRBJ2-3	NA	CASSSGTAITDTQYF	TGCGCCAGCAGCTCCGGGACAGCCATCACAGATACGCAGTATTTT
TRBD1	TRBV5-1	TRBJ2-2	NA	CASRTTGGTTGELFF	TGCGCCAGCAGGACAACAGGGGGCACCACCGGGGAGCTGTTTTTT
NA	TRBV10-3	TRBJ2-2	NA	CAISVSGNTGELFF	TGTGCCATCAGTGTCTCCGGGAACACCGGGGAGCTGTTTTTT
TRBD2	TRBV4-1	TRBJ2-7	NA	CASSPTSGLEQYF	TGCGCCAGCAGCCCGACTAGCGGGCTCGAGCAGTACTTC
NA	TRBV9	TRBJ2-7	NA	CASSVESIRGEQYF	TGTGCCAGCAGCGTAGAATCGATCAGGGGCGAGCAGTACTTC
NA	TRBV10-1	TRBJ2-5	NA	CASSRGTVQETQYF	TGCGCCAGCAGCCGCGGGACGGTCCAAGAGACCCAGTACTTC
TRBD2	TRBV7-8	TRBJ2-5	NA	CASSSFRLAGAQETQYF	TGTGCCAGCAGCTCATTCAGGCTAGCGGGGGCCCAAGAGACCCAGTACTTC
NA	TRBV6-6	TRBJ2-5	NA	CASSTTGGLTQYF	TGTGCCAGCAGTACGACAGGCGGCCTAACCCAGTACTTC
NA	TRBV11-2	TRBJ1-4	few	CASSLGSFNEKLFF	TGTGCCAGCAGCTTAGGTTCCTTTAATGAAAAACTGTTTTTT
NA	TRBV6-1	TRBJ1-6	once	CASSDHPGSLSSYNSPLHF	TGTGCCAGCAGTGATCACCCCGGGAGCCTGAGCTCCTATAATTCACCCCTCCACTTT
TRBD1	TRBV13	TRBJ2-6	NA	CASSPDRGASGANVLTF	TGTGCCAGCAGCCCGGACAGGGGGGCCTCTGGGGCCAACGTCCTGACTTTC